This TCR beta chain came from a study of shared clonotypes between healthy human individuals. Overall study results and limits: Larger estimated richness was generally recorded for naive subsets relative to memory subsets.

The CDR3 loop spans 13 amino acids. The V gene lost 8 bases and the J gene lost 3 bases, with 10 bases spanning the gap. Germline CDR1 and CDR2: SNHLY and FYNNEI. The run depth of the assay was deep. Only in-frame clones appear in the TCRdb table, and some are missing; sequencing was by immunoSEQ multiplex PCR. The repertoire holds about a million clones, with less than 85% as singletons. Comments on this clone: Its specificity is unknown.

The V call is TRBV2, the J call TRBJ1-4; D gene unclear. The sequencing input was memory CD4+ T cells sorted from blood. Regarding subset: CD45RA-negative fraction. The clonotype was recovered from a man between 18 and 35 years old in good health. Here the CDR3 reads CASGRRANEKLFF. In DNA, the CDR3 is TGTGCCAGCGGGCGGAGGGCTAATGAAAAACTGTTTTTT.